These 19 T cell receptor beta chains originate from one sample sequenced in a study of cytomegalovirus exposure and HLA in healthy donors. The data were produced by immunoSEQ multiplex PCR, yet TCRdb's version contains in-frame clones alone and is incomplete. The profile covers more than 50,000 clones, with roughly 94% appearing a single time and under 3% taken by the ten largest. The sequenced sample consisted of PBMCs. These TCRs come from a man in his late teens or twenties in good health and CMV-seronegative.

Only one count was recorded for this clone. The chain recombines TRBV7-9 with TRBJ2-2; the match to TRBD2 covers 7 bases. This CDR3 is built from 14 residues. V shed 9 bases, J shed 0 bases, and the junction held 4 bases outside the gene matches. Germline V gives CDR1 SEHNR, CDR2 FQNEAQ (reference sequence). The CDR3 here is CARPSGTNTGELFF. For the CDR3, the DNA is TGTGCCAGGCCAAGCGGGACGAACACCGGGGAGCTGTTTTTT.

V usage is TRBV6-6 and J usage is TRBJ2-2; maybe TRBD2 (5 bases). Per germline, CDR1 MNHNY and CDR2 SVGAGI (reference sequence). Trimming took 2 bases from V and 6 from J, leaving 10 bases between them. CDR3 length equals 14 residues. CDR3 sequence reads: CASSYTPEAGELFF. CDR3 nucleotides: TGTGCCAGCAGTTACACTCCGGAGGCCGGGGAGCTGTTTTTT.

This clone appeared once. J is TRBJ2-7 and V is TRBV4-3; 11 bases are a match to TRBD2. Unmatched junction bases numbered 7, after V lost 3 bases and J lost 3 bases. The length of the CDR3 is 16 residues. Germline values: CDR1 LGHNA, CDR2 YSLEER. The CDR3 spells CASSHLWGLAVYEQYF. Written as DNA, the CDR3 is TGCGCCAGCAGCCACCTCTGGGGACTAGCGGTCTACGAGCAGTACTTC.

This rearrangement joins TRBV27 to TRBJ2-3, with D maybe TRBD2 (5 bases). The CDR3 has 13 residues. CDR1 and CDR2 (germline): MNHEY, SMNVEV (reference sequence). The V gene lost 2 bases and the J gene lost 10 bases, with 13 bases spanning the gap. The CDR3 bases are TGTGCCAGCAGTTTAATATTCGGGGAGCCGCAGTATTTT. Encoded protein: CASSLIFGEPQYF.

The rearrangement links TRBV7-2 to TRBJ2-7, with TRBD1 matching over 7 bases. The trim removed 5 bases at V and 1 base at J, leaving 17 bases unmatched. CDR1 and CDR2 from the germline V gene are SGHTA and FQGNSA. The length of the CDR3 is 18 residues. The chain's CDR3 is CASSPARGRQIFSYEQYF. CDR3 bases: TGTGCCAGCAGCCCCGCAAGGGGGCGTCAGATTTTTTCCTACGAGCAGTACTTC.

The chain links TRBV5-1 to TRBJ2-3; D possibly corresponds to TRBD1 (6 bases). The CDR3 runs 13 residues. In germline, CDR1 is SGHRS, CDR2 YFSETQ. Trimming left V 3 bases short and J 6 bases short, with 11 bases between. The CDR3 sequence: CASSWGLADTQYF. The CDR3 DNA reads TGCGCCAGCAGCTGGGGGCTGGCGGATACGCAGTATTTT.

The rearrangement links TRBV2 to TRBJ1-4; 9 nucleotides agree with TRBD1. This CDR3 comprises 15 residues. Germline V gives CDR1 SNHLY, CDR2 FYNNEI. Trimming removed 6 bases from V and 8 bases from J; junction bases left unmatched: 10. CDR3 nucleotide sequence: TGTGCCAGCAGATTCGGGACAGGGTTATGGGAAAAACTGTTTTTT. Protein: CASRFGTGLWEKLFF.

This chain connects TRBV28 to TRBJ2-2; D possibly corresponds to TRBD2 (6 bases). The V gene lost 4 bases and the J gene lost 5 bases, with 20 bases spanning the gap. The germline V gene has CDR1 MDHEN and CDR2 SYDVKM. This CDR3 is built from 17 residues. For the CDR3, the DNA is TGTGCCAGCAGTTACCCAACCGGGACTGGAAGGACCGGGGAGCTGTTTTTT. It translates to CASSYPTGTGRTGELFF.

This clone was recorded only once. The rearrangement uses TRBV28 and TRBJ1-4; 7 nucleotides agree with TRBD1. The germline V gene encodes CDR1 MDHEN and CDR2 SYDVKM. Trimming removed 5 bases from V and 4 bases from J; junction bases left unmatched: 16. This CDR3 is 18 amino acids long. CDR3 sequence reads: CASSITGTASLLNEKLFF. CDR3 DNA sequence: TGTGCCAGCAGTATAACCGGGACAGCTTCGTTGCTTAATGAAAAACTGTTTTTT.

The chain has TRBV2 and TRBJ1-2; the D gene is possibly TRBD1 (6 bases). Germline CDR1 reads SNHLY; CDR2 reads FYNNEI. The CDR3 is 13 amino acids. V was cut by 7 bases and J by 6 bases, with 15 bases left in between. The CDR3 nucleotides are TGTGCCAGCACCCTTGACAGGAGGAATGGCTACACCTTC. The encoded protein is CASTLDRRNGYTF.

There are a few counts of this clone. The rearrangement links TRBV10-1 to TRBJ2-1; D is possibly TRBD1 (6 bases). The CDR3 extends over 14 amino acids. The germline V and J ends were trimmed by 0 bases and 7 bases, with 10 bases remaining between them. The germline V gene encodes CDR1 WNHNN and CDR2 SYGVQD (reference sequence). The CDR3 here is CASSESTGWNEQFF. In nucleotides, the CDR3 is TGCGCCAGCAGTGAGTCTACAGGGTGGAATGAGCAGTTCTTC.

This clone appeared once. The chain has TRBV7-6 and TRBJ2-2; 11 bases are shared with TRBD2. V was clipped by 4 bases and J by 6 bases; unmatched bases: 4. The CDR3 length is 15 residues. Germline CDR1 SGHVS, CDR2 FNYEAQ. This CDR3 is CASSSGLAGSGELFF. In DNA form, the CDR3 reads TGTGCCAGCAGCTCCGGACTAGCGGGCTCCGGGGAGCTGTTTTTT.

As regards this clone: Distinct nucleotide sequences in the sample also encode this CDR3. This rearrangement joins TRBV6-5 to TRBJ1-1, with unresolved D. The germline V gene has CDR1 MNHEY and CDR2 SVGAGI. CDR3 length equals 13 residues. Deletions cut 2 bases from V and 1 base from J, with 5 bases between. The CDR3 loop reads CASSYQENTEAFF. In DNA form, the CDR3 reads TGTGCCAGCAGTTACCAGGAGAACACTGAAGCTTTCTTT.

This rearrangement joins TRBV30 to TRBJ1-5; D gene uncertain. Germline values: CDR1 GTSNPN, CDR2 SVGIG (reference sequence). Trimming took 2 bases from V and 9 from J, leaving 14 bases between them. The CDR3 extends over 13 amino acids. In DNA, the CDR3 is TGTGCCTGGAGTCAGCGCCCGGGATCGCCCCAGCATTTT. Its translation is CAWSQRPGSPQHF.

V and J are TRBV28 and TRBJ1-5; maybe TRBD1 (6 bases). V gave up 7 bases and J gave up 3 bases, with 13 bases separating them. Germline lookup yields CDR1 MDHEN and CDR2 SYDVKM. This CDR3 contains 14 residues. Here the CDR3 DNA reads TGTGCCAGCATGTGGACAGTTAACAATCAGCCCCAGCATTTT. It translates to CASMWTVNNQPQHF.

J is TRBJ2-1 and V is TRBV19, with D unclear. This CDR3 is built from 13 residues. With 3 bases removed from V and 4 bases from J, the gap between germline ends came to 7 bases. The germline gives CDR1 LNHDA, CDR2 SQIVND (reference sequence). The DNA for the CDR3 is TGTGCCAGTAGTATCAATCCATACAATGAGCAGTTCTTC. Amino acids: CASSINPYNEQFF.

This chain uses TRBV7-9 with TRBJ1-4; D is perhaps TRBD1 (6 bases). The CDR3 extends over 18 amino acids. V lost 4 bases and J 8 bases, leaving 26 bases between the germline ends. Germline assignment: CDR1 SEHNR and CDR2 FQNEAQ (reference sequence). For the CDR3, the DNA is TGTGCCAGCAGCTCTCATATGGCAGTCTCTCCTCAGGGGGAAAAACTGTTTTTT. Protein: CASSSHMAVSPQGEKLFF.

CDR3 sequence: CASIGGRASDTGELFF. The CDR3 DNA reads as TGCGCCAGCATTGGCGGGAGGGCCTCGGACACCGGGGAGCTGTTTTTT. The rearrangement uses TRBV5-1 and TRBJ2-2; 9 nucleotides line up with TRBD2. Germline CDR1 reads SGHRS; CDR2 reads YFSETQ. The CDR3 has 16 amino acids. With 6 bases clipped from V and 3 bases from J, the junction kept 9 bases outside the gene matches.

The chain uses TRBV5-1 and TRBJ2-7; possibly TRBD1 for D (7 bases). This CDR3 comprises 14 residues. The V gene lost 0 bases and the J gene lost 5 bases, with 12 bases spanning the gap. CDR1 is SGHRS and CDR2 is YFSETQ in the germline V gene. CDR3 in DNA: TGCGCCAGCAGCTTGGGGAGGGGGCTGAACGAGCAGTACTTC. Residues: CASSLGRGLNEQYF.